These 30 T cell receptor beta chains were all obtained from the same sample, sequenced in a study of T cell changes during pregnancy in multiple sclerosis. Method: immunoSEQ multiplex PCR; TCRdb's copy keeps in-frame clones and lacks some. The sample consists of 70,000 to 100,000 clones, over 85% of them appearing once. Material: peripheral blood, obtained in the third trimester of pregnancy. The receptors originated from a female donor in good health, enrolled as a control in a pregnancy study.

This rearrangement joins TRBV19 to TRBJ2-2; no firm D call. The germline gives CDR1 LNHDA, CDR2 SQIVND (reference sequence). With 0 bases removed from V and 1 base from J, the gap between germline ends came to 9 bases. The CDR3 runs 16 residues. CDR3 nucleotides: TGTGCCAGTAGTATAGATTGGTCCGGGAACACCGGGGAGCTGTTTTTT. Protein sequence: CASSIDWSGNTGELFF.

The gene calls are TRBV2 and TRBJ2-1; 9 bases agree with TRBD1. The CDR3 has 14 amino acids. Germline V gene lookup returns CDR1 SNHLY and CDR2 FYNNEI. V gave up 8 bases and J gave up 7 bases; unmatched junction bases: 9. This CDR3 reads CASVRDRVGNEQFF. The CDR3 DNA follows: TGTGCCAGCGTCCGGGACAGGGTGGGGAATGAGCAGTTCTTC.

V gene TRBV4-1 combines with J gene TRBJ2-7; D is perhaps TRBD2 (8 bases). Germline V gives CDR1 MGHRA, CDR2 YSYEKL. Trimming took 2 bases from V and 2 from J, leaving 25 bases between them. This CDR3 contains 19 residues. This CDR3 reads CASSQYYTGASGSTYEQYF. Here the CDR3 DNA reads TGCGCCAGCAGCCAATATTATACAGGGGCTAGCGGGTCCACCTACGAGCAGTACTTC.

The CDR3 loop reads CASRLPQGLAPQHF. CDR3 coding DNA: TGTGCCAGCAGGCTTCCACAGGGGCTCGCGCCCCAGCATTTT. The rearrangement joins TRBV28 to TRBJ1-5, with 7 bases that match TRBD1. Germline V gives CDR1 MDHEN, CDR2 SYDVKM. V shed 6 bases, J shed 9 bases, and the junction held 11 bases outside the gene matches. This CDR3 is 14 amino acids long.

This clone came up a few times. The chain joins TRBV19 to TRBJ2-7; tentative D call: TRBD2 (5 bases). Per germline, CDR1 LNHDA and CDR2 SQIVND (reference sequence). The CDR3 loop spans 13 amino acids. With 4 bases removed from V and 6 bases from J, the gap between germline ends came to 13 bases. CDR3 in amino acids: CASSKRERSEQYF. DNA for the CDR3: TGTGCCAGTAGTAAGAGGGAGCGGAGCGAGCAGTACTTC.

The V and J genes are TRBV28 and TRBJ1-1, with 7 bases that match TRBD1. With 6 bases clipped from V and 1 base from J, the junction kept 11 bases outside the gene matches. In germline, CDR1 is MDHEN, CDR2 SYDVKM. This CDR3 comprises 16 residues. CDR3 protein: CASSPATGRGNTEAFF. The CDR3 coding sequence is TGTGCCAGCAGCCCCGCGACAGGGCGGGGGAACACTGAAGCTTTCTTT.

This clone was detected once. DNA for the CDR3: TGTGCCAGCATCGAGGGTGCGGGGGACTACGAGCAGTACTTC. As protein: CASIEGAGDYEQYF. V is TRBV2 and J is TRBJ2-7; 7 bases fit TRBD2. J lost 3 bases, V lost 7 bases, and 9 bases had no gene match. The V gene's germline CDR1 is SNHLY and CDR2 FYNNEI. This CDR3 comprises 14 residues.

The chain has TRBV4-1 and TRBJ2-3; D is possibly TRBD1 (6 bases). Trimming shortened V by 1 base and J by 0 bases, and 14 bases separated the two germline ends. The germline V gene encodes CDR1 MGHRA and CDR2 YSYEKL. CDR3 length: 17 amino acids. CDR3 coding DNA: TGCGCCAGCAGCCAAGCCCCGGCAGGGGCTAGCACAGATACGCAGTATTTT. As protein: CASSQAPAGASTDTQYF.

The chain recombines TRBV9 with TRBJ1-4; D might be TRBD1 (6 bases). The CDR3 covers 14 residues. Per the germline V gene, CDR1 is SGDLS and CDR2 is YYNGEE. Trimming pared 1 base from V and 6 bases from J, leaving 10 bases between. The CDR3 loop is CASSVWSGDEKLFF. As DNA, the CDR3 is TGTGCCAGCAGCGTATGGTCAGGGGATGAAAAACTGTTTTTT.

This sequence joins TRBV18 and TRBJ1-1, with 7 bases that match TRBD1. CDR3 length: 14 residues. V trimming: 8 bases; J trimming: 3 bases; junction bases outside the gene matches: 9. In germline, CDR1 is KGHSH, CDR2 LQKENI. The CDR3 nucleotides are TGTGCCAGCGGAGAACAGGGGTTGGACACTGAAGCTTTCTTT. Its protein product is CASGEQGLDTEAFF.

In DNA form, the CDR3 reads TGTGCCAGCAGTCCTTGGGCAGGGTCTAGCACAGATACGCAGTATTTT. Its protein is CASSPWAGSSTDTQYF. J is TRBJ2-3 and V is TRBV27; D possibly corresponds to TRBD1 (5 bases). The V end was cut by 5 bases, the J end by 0 bases, with 15 bases between. The CDR3 sequence is 16 residues long. The germline CDR1 and CDR2 sequences are MNHEY and SMNVEV (reference sequence).

The DNA for the CDR3 is TGTGCCAGCAGTGAAGAAGCGGGAGGTCGACAAGAGACCCAGTACTTC. It is translated as CASSEEAGGRQETQYF. This chain joins TRBV6-1 and TRBJ2-5; 9 bases align to TRBD2. This CDR3 contains 16 residues. With 1 base clipped from V and 2 bases from J, the junction kept 5 bases outside the gene matches. CDR1 is MNHNS, CDR2 SASEGT, per germline.

The J gene is TRBJ2-1, the V gene TRBV5-1; 10 positions match TRBD2. The germline V gene has CDR1 SGHRS and CDR2 YFSETQ. Losses at the gene ends were 2 bases for V and 8 bases for J; bases not matched to a gene: 1. The length of the CDR3 is 13 residues. The CDR3 sequence: CASSFLAGDEQFF. The CDR3 region has the DNA TGCGCCAGCAGCTTCCTAGCGGGAGATGAGCAGTTCTTC.

V usage is TRBV18 and J usage is TRBJ2-7; 8 bases map to TRBD1. V shed 1 base, J shed 0 bases, and the junction held 8 bases outside the gene matches. Germline values: CDR1 KGHSH, CDR2 LQKENI. The length of the CDR3 is 17 residues. CDR3 protein: CASSPRTGDRLSYEQYF. The CDR3 DNA is TGTGCCAGCTCACCACGCACTGGGGACAGGCTCTCCTACGAGCAGTACTTC. The full variable domain, with the rest looked up from reference TRBV18 and TRBJ2-7, is NAGVMQNPRHLVRRRGQEARLRCSPMKGHSHVYWYRQLPEEGLKFMVYLQKENIIDESGMPKERFSAEFPKEGPSILRIQQVVRGDSAAYFCASSPRTGDRLSYEQYFGPGTRLTVT.

The CDR3 DNA reads TGCAGTGCTACGGGGAATCAGCCCCAGCATTTT. Amino acid sequence: CSATGNQPQHF. This chain joins TRBV20-1 and TRBJ1-5; D uncertain. Germline V gene data show CDR1 as DFQATT and CDR2 as SNEGSKA (reference sequence). The CDR3 sequence is 11 residues long. Trimming shortened V by 4 bases and J by 4 bases, and 5 bases separated the two germline ends.

The chain is built from TRBV4-1 and TRBJ1-2, with D hard to call. CDR3 length equals 15 residues. CDR1 and CDR2 from the germline V gene are MGHRA and YSYEKL. V was cut by 1 base and J by 7 bases, with 16 bases left in between. CDR3 sequence: CASSQGGGREPGYTF. The CDR3 DNA follows: TGCGCCAGCAGCCAAGGGGGAGGCCGCGAGCCTGGCTACACCTTC.

Within the sample, this clone is medium-sized. The rearrangement joins TRBV7-9 to TRBJ2-1; unclear D gene. Trimming pared 6 bases from V and 5 bases from J, leaving 14 bases between. CDR1 is SEHNR and CDR2 is FQNEAQ in the germline V gene (reference sequence). This CDR3 has 14 residues. The CDR3 nucleotides are TGTGCCAGCAGACCGCCGACTCCCAACAATGAGCAGTTCTTC. It translates to CASRPPTPNNEQFF.

This clone has only a few counts. This chain joins TRBV18 and TRBJ2-7; tentative D call: TRBD2 (5 bases). CDR3 size: 15 residues. Trimming left V 2 bases short and J 0 bases short, with 11 bases between. Germline V CDR1 and CDR2: KGHSH, LQKENI. CDR3 protein: CASSPSSGSSYEQYF. CDR3 coding DNA: TGTGCCAGCTCACCAAGCAGCGGAAGCTCCTACGAGCAGTACTTC. Full variable domain (remainder filled in from reference TRBV18 and TRBJ2-7): NAGVMQNPRHLVRRRGQEARLRCSPMKGHSHVYWYRQLPEEGLKFMVYLQKENIIDESGMPKERFSAEFPKEGPSILRIQQVVRGDSAAYFCASSPSSGSSYEQYFGPGTRLTVT.

This sequence joins TRBV10-3 and TRBJ2-5; D uncertain. Germline-derived CDR1 and CDR2 are ENHRY and SYGVKD. With 2 bases removed from V and 0 bases from J, the gap between germline ends came to 10 bases. The CDR3 is 15 amino acids. The CDR3 reads CAISERHKYQETQYF. The CDR3, as DNA: TGTGCCATCAGTGAGCGCCACAAGTACCAAGAGACCCAGTACTTC.

This clone was detected once. The chain uses TRBV2 and TRBJ1-4; no clear D gene. V was pared by 4 bases and J by 5 bases, with 8 bases between. This CDR3 has 13 amino acids. The germline gives CDR1 SNHLY, CDR2 FYNNEI. The CDR3 spells CASSVRQNEKLFF. In nucleotides, the CDR3 is TGTGCCAGCAGTGTGCGGCAGAATGAAAAACTGTTTTTT.

The chain joins TRBV7-6 to TRBJ2-3; perhaps TRBD2 as D (7 bases). V was clipped by 5 bases and J by 5 bases, with 17 bases between them. Looked up from germline, CDR1 is SGHVS and CDR2 is FNYEAQ. The CDR3 totals 15 residues. The CDR3: CASSEEAGAIDTQYF. CDR3 nucleotides: TGTGCCAGCAGCGAAGAGGCGGGGGCGATAGATACGCAGTATTTT.

The chain employs TRBV2 and TRBJ2-3, with TRBD2 matching 9 bases. The ends lost 3 bases at V and 2 bases at J; junction bases unmatched: 9. The CDR3 has 17 residues. Germline V gives CDR1 SNHLY, CDR2 FYNNEI. Written as DNA, the CDR3 is TGTGCCAGCAGTGACAATACCGGGACTAGCCTCACAGATACGCAGTATTTT. Protein: CASSDNTGTSLTDTQYF.

This clone was detected a few times. The V gene is TRBV25-1, the J gene TRBJ2-3; 9 bases agree with TRBD2. Germline CDR1 reads MGHDK; CDR2 reads SYGVNS. The CDR3 spans 17 residues. V lost 5 bases, J lost 5 bases, and 14 bases stayed unmatched. The CDR3 region has the DNA TGTGCCAGCAGTTCTGGACTAGCGAGTGTGGAAGGAGATACGCAGTATTTT. Amino acid sequence: CASSSGLASVEGDTQYF.

Note on this clone: Other DNA sequences in this specimen translate into the identical CDR3. The chain combines TRBV5-1 with TRBJ2-3; 10 bases map to TRBD1. The CDR3 loop spans 14 amino acids. Germline values: CDR1 SGHRS, CDR2 YFSETQ. V lost 3 bases and J lost 3; bases outside the gene matches: 1. The CDR3 spells CASSWGQGTDTQYF. The CDR3 nucleotides are TGCGCCAGCAGCTGGGGACAGGGGACAGATACGCAGTATTTT.

The chain has TRBV7-2 and TRBJ2-1; 7 nucleotides agree with TRBD2. CDR3 length: 16 amino acids. CDR1 and CDR2 (germline): SGHTA, FQGNSA. V was clipped by 5 bases and J by 9 bases; unmatched bases: 16. The CDR3 DNA reads as TGTGCCAGCAGCACCTTGATCGGGACGTTAGCGGGTGAGCAGTTCTTC. The encoded protein is CASSTLIGTLAGEQFF.

J is TRBJ1-1 and V is TRBV5-1; TRBD1 aligns across 9 bases. CDR1 and CDR2 from the germline V gene are SGHRS and YFSETQ. The length of the CDR3 is 13 residues. The V segment lost 4 bases and the J segment 8 bases; nucleotides outside the gene matches: 6. The CDR3, as DNA: TGCGCCAGCAGCAAGACAGGGGGTGGGGAAGCTTTCTTT. Amino acid sequence: CASSKTGGGEAFF.

This clone was counted once. The chain joins TRBV7-9 to TRBJ1-3, with D unclear. Trimming removed 5 bases at V and 2 bases at J, with 10 bases between. Germline values: CDR1 SEHNR, CDR2 FQNEAQ (reference sequence). There are 14 residues in the CDR3. CDR3 coding DNA: TGTGCCAGCAGCCCCCGGGGAGCTGGAAACACCATATATTTT. This codes for CASSPRGAGNTIYF.

The chain joins TRBV5-1 to TRBJ2-6; maybe TRBD1 (6 bases). The length of the CDR3 is 17 residues. V was clipped by 0 bases and J by 3 bases, with 13 bases between them. In germline, CDR1 is SGHRS, CDR2 YFSETQ. The CDR3 nucleotides read TGCGCCAGCAGCTTGGCTGGGGTACAGGGTGGGGCCAACGTCCTGACTTTC. Translation: CASSLAGVQGGANVLTF. The whole variable domain, remainder taken from reference TRBV5-1 and TRBJ2-6, is KAGVTQTPRYLIKTRGQQVTLSCSPISGHRSVSWYQQTPGQGLQFLFEYFSETQRNKGNFPGRFSGRQFSNSRSEMNVSTLELGDSALYLCASSLAGVQGGANVLTFGAGSRLTVL.

The rearrangement links TRBV18 to TRBJ1-2, with TRBD1 matching 9 bases. J lost 13 bases, V lost 0 bases, and 9 bases had no gene match. CDR1 is KGHSH, CDR2 LQKENI, per germline. This CDR3 region has 14 residues. The CDR3 DNA is TGTGCCAGCTCACCACCGGGGACAGGGATCGGGTTCACCTTC. Translation gives CASSPPGTGIGFTF.

The chain employs TRBV28 and TRBJ2-6; no reliable D call. Germline values: CDR1 MDHEN, CDR2 SYDVKM. There are 14 residues in the CDR3. Trimming removed 7 bases from V and 2 bases from J, with 9 bases in between. CDR3 residues: CASNTGTGANVLTF. The CDR3 bases are TGTGCCAGCAACACGGGTACTGGGGCCAACGTCCTGACTTTC.